This entry lists 15 T cell receptor beta chains sequenced from one sample in a study of T cell responses to AZD1222 COVID-19 vaccine (dated by TCRdb to the early 2020s). Library prep was done by the immunoSEQ multiplex PCR assay. Not all clones reach the TCRdb copy of this immuneACCESS table, which keeps in-frame sequences only. Checked studies attribute under half of the gap to unresolved V genes and leave the rest unexplained. The sample data list more than 95,000 clones, and 85% to 90% of these were observed just once. The ten largest clonotypes hold approximately 28% of the sample. Interpreted using the paper, the time point label stands for: baseline before first vaccination. The sample in question was peripheral blood, obtained on day 0 of AZD1222 vaccination. The receptors originated from an adult in good health.

The V and J genes are TRBV19 and TRBJ1-2; D not resolved. V dropped 4 bases and J dropped 8 bases, with 20 bases sitting between them. Per the germline V gene, CDR1 is LNHDA and CDR2 is SQIVND (reference sequence). The CDR3 is 15 amino acids. DNA of the CDR3: TGTGCCAGTAGTACCGCGGACGGGAGGTGGAGCGGCTACACCTTC. This encodes CASSTADGRWSGYTF.

The chain uses TRBV3-1 (or the pseudogene TRBV3-2) and TRBJ1-1; weak D call: TRBD1 (5 bases). The CDR3 is 15 residues long. Germline loops: CDR1 LGHDT, CDR2 YNNKEL (reference sequence). With 3 bases removed from V and 0 bases from J, the gap between germline ends came to 11 bases. CDR3 nucleotides: TGTGCCAGCAGCCACAGACAGAAATTGAACACTGAAGCTTTCTTT. Translation gives CASSHRQKLNTEAFF.

The V call is TRBV6-2 or TRBV6-3, the J call TRBJ2-5, with 11 bases that match TRBD2. The CDR3 sequence is 17 residues long. Germline CDR1 reads MNHEY; CDR2 reads SVGEGT. The trim removed 5 bases at V and 5 bases at J, leaving 13 bases unmatched. Here the CDR3 reads CASSIRGSGRAGETQYF. CDR3 nucleotides: TGTGCCAGCAGTATCCGTGGTAGCGGGAGGGCTGGTGAGACCCAGTACTTC.

This clone was detected only a few times. The chain has TRBV19 and TRBJ1-1; TRBD1 matches 8 bases. V trimming: 4 bases; J trimming: 4 bases; junction bases outside the gene matches: 5. The germline CDR1 and CDR2 sequences are LNHDA and SQIVND (reference sequence). CDR3 length: 14 amino acids. The CDR3 region has the DNA TGTGCCAGTAGTACTTACGGACAGGGCACTGAAGCTTTCTTT. This sequence encodes CASSTYGQGTEAFF.

The chain links TRBV3-1 (or the pseudogene TRBV3-2) to TRBJ2-6; the D is unclear. V lost 3 bases, J lost 4 bases, and 7 bases lay in between. The germline V gene encodes CDR1 LGHDT and CDR2 YNNKEL (reference sequence). The CDR3 length is 14 residues. The CDR3 reads CASSQSGGANVLTF. The DNA for the CDR3 is TGTGCCAGCAGCCAGTCCGGGGGGGCCAACGTCCTGACTTTC.

The chain has TRBV18 and TRBJ2-2; D is undetermined. The CDR3 extends over 15 amino acids. CDR1 KGHSH and CDR2 LQKENI come from the germline V gene. Trimming stripped 1 base from V and 4 bases from J, with 10 bases between. Here the CDR3 DNA reads TGTGCCAGCTCACCACGGGTAGTGAGCACCGGGGAGCTGTTTTTT. Protein product: CASSPRVVSTGELFF.

This clone was detected only a few times. J is TRBJ1-2 and V is TRBV9; the D is unclear. V lost 0 bases and J lost 8, with 8 bases in between. This CDR3 region has 12 residues. Looked up from germline, CDR1 is SGDLS and CDR2 is YYNGEE. CDR3 DNA sequence: TGTGCCAGCAGCGTAGAGTCGCGGGGCTACACCTTC. It encodes CASSVESRGYTF.

The gene calls are TRBV4-2 and TRBJ1-2, with no clear D. Trimming cost V 0 bases and J 4 bases, with 9 bases left between them. This CDR3 is 14 amino acids long. From germline, CDR1 is LGHNA and CDR2 YNFKEQ. For the CDR3, the DNA is TGTGCCAGCAGCCAAGATTGGCAGTCCTATGGCTACACCTTC. Encoded protein: CASSQDWQSYGYTF.

The chain employs TRBV27 and TRBJ1-4; 7 nucleotides agree with TRBD1. CDR3 size: 18 residues. Unmatched junction bases numbered 19, after V lost 5 bases and J lost 7 bases. Germline V gene lookup returns CDR1 MNHEY and CDR2 SMNVEV (reference sequence). The CDR3 spells CASSIRGDSFKGGEKLFF. The DNA for the CDR3 is TGTGCCAGCAGTATCCGGGGGGACAGCTTTAAAGGGGGTGAAAAACTGTTTTTT. The variable domain in full, with the rest retrieved from reference TRBV27 and TRBJ1-4, is EAQVTQNPRYLITVTGKKLTVTCSQNMNHEYMSWYRQDPGLGLRQIYYSMNVEVTDKGDVPEGYKVSRKEKRNFPLILESPSPNQTSLYFCASSIRGDSFKGGEKLFFGSGTQLSVL.

The gene calls are TRBV2 and TRBJ2-1; either TRBD1 or TRBD2 may fit D (5 bases each). This CDR3 spans 12 amino acids. V was shortened by 2 bases and J by 10 bases, with 9 bases between the two germline ends. Germline CDR1 is SNHLY and CDR2 is FYNNEI. In nucleotides, the CDR3 is TGTGCCAGCAGTGAATGGGGCGGGGAGCAGTTCTTC. Protein: CASSEWGGEQFF.

Here the CDR3 reads CASSQEPPADTQYF. CDR3 coding DNA: TGTGCCAGCAGCCAAGAACCTCCAGCAGATACGCAGTATTTT. J is TRBJ2-3 and V is TRBV3-1 (or the pseudogene TRBV3-2), with no clear D. Germline CDR1 reads LGHDT; CDR2 reads YNNKEL (reference sequence). The CDR3 has 14 residues. Trimming shortened V by 0 bases and J by 4 bases, and 8 bases separated the two germline ends.

The chain combines TRBV7-8 with TRBJ2-1, with 8 bases lining up with TRBD2. The V gene end was trimmed by 1 base and the J gene end by 3 bases; junction bases not matched to a gene: 8. From germline, CDR1 is SGHVS and CDR2 FQNEAQ. The CDR3 contains 17 residues. The CDR3 coding sequence is TGTGCCAGCAGCTTAGAAGTCAGTAGCGGGAACTACAATGAGCAGTTCTTC. Protein: CASSLEVSSGNYNEQFF. Supplemented by reference TRBV7-8 and TRBJ2-1, the full variable domain reads GAGVSQSPRYKVAKRGQDVALRCDPISGHVSLFWYQQALGQGPEFLTYFQNEAQLDKSGLPSDRFFAERPEGSVSTLKIQRTQQEDSAVYLCASSLEVSSGNYNEQFFGPGTRLTVL.

The chain joins TRBV15 to TRBJ2-2, with D maybe TRBD2 (5 bases). The CDR3 runs 13 residues. The germline V gene encodes CDR1 LNHNV and CDR2 YYDKDF (reference sequence). V was clipped by 7 bases and J by 2 bases, with 8 bases between them. CDR3 amino acids: CATKAVNTGELFF. CDR3 coding DNA: TGTGCCACCAAAGCGGTAAACACCGGGGAGCTGTTTTTT.

The chain couples TRBV5-6 to TRBJ2-7; the D is unclear. V was clipped by 0 bases and J by 5 bases, with 9 bases between them. This CDR3 spans 13 amino acids. The germline V gene encodes CDR1 SGHDT and CDR2 YYEEEE. The CDR3 is CASSLGDLNEQYF. The CDR3 DNA is TGTGCCAGCAGCTTGGGAGACCTAAACGAGCAGTACTTC.

CDR3 in amino acids: CASSEREENYGYTF. The CDR3 nucleotides read TGTGCCAGCAGTGAAAGGGAAGAAAACTATGGCTACACCTTC. The chain uses TRBV2 and TRBJ1-2, with D unclear. Per the germline V gene, CDR1 is SNHLY and CDR2 is FYNNEI. V was shortened by 2 bases and J by 2 bases, with 9 bases between the two germline ends. The CDR3 length is 14 residues.